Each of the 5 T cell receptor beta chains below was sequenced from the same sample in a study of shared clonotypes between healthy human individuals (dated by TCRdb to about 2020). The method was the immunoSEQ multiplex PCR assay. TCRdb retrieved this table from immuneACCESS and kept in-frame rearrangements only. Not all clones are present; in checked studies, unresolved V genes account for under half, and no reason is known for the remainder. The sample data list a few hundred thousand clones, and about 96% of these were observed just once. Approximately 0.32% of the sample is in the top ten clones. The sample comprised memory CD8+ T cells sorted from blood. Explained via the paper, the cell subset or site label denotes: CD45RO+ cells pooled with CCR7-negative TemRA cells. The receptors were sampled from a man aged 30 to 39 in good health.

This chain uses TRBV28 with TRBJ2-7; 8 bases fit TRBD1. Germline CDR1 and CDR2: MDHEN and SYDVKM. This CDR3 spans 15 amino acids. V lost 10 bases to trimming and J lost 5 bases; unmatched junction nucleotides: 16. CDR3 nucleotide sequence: TGTGCCACCATTAACGCGGGGACAGGCCATGACGAGCAGTACTTC. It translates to CATINAGTGHDEQYF.

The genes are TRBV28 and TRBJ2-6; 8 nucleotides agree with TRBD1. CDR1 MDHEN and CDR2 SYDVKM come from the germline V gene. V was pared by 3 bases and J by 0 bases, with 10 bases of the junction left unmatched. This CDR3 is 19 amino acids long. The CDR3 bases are TGTGCCAGCAGTTTTACGTGGGACAGGTTATTCTCTGGGGCCAACGTCCTGACTTTC. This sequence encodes CASSFTWDRLFSGANVLTF. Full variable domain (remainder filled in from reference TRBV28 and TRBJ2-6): DVKVTQSSRYLVKRTGEKVFLECVQDMDHENMFWYRQDPGLGLRLIYFSYDVKMKEKGDIPEGYSVSREKKERFSLILESASTNQTSMYLCASSFTWDRLFSGANVLTFGAGSRLTVL.

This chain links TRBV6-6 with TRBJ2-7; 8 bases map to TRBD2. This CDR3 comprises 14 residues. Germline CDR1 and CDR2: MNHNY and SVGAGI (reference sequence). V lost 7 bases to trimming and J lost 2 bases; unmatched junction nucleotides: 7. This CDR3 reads CASNLSGGTYEQYF. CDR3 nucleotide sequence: TGTGCCAGCAATCTAAGCGGGGGAACCTACGAGCAGTACTTC.

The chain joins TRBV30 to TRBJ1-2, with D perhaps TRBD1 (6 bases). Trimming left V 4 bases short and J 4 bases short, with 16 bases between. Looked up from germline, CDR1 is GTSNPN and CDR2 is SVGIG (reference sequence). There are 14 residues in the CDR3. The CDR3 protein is CAWTRQVVGYGYTF. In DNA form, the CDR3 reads TGTGCCTGGACCCGACAGGTAGTCGGCTATGGCTACACCTTC. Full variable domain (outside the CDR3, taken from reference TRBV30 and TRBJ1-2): SQTIHQWPATLVQPVGSPLSLECTVEGTSNPNLYWYRQAAGRGLQLLFYSVGIGQISSEVPQNLSASRPQDRQFILSSKKLLLSDSGFYLCAWTRQVVGYGYTFGSGTRLTVV.

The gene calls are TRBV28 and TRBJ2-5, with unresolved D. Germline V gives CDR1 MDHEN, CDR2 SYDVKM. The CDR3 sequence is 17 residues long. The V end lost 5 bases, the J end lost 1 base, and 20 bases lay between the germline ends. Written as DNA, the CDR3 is TGTGCCAGCAGTCTCAGTTTTCTGGCGCGCCCCCAAGAGACCCAGTACTTC. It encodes CASSLSFLARPQETQYF.